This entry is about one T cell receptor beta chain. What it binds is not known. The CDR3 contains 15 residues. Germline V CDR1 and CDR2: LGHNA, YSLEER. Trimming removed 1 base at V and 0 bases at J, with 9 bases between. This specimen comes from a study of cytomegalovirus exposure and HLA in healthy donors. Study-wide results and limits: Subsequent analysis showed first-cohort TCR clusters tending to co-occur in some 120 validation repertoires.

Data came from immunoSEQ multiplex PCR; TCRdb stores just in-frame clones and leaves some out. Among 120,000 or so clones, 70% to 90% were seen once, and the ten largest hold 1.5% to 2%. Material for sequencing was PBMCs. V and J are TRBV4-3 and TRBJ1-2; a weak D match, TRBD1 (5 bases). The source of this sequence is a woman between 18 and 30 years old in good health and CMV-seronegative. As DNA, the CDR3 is TGCGCCAGCAGCCAAGGCGTAGGGGCTAACTATGGCTACACCTTC. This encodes CASSQGVGANYGYTF.